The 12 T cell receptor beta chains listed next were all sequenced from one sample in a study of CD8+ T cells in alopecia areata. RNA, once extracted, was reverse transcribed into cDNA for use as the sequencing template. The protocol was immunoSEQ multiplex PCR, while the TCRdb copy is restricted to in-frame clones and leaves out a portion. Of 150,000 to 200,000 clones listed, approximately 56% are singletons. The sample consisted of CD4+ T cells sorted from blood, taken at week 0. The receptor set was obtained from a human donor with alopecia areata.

CDR3: CASSYLTGRGTDTQYF. Written as DNA, the CDR3 is TGTGCCAGCAGTTACCTCACGGGGCGTGGGACAGATACGCAGTATTTT. The chain carries TRBV6-5 and TRBJ2-3, with D possibly called TRBD1 or TRBD2 (5 bases each). Germline V gives CDR1 MNHEY, CDR2 SVGAGI. V was pared by 2 bases and J by 3 bases, with 15 bases between. This CDR3 has 16 amino acids.

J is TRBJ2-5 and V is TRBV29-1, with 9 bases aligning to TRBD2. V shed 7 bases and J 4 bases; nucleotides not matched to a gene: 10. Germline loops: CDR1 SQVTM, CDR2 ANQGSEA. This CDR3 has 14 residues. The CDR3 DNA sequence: TGCAGCGCCGTGAGGCGGGGGGGCGTAGAGACCCAGTACTTC. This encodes CSAVRRGGVETQYF.

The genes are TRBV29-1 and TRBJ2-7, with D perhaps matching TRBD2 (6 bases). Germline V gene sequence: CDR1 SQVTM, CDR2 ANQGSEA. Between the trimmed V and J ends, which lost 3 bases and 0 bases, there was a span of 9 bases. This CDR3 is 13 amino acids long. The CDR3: CSVEDGSSYEQYF. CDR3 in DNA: TGCAGCGTTGAGGACGGGAGCTCCTACGAGCAGTACTTC.

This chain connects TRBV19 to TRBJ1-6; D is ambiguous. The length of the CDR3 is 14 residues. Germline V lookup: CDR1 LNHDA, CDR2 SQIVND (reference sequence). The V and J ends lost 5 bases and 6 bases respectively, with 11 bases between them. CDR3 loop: CASSLVGSNSPLHF. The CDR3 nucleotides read TGTGCCAGTAGTTTGGTGGGCTCTAATTCACCCCTCCACTTT. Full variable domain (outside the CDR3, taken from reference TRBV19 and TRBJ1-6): DGGITQSPKYLFRKEGQNVTLSCEQNLNHDAMYWYRQDPGQGLRLIYYSQIVNDFQKGDIAEGYSVSREKKESFPLTVTSAQKNPTAFYLCASSLVGSNSPLHFGNGTRLTVT.

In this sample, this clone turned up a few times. This CDR3 reads CASSILTASNYGYTF. CDR3 DNA: TGTGCCAGTAGTATTCTGACAGCTTCTAACTATGGCTACACCTTC. V is TRBV19 and J is TRBJ1-2; D may be TRBD1 (5 bases). The CDR3 runs 15 residues. V was clipped by 3 bases and J by 0 bases, with 11 bases between them. The germline CDR1 and CDR2 sequences are LNHDA and SQIVND (reference sequence).

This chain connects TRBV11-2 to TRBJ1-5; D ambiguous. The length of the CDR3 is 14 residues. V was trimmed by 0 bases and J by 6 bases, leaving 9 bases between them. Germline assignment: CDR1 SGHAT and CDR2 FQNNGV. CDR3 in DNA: TGTGCCAGCAGCTTAGATATCGGGTTTCAGCCCCAGCATTTT. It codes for CASSLDIGFQPQHF.

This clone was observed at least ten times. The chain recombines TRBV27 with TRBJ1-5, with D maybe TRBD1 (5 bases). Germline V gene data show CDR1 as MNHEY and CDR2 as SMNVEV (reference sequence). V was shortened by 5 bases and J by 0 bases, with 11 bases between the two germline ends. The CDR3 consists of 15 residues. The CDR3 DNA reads TGTGCCAGCAGTACCACAGGAGATAGCAATCAGCCCCAGCATTTT. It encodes CASSTTGDSNQPQHF.

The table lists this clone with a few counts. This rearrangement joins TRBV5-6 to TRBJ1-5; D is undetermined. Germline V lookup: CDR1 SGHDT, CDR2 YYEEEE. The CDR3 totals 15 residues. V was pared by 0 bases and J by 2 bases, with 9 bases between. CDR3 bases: TGTGCCAGCAGCTTGGCGGGGAGGGGCAATCAGCCCCAGCATTTT. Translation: CASSLAGRGNQPQHF.

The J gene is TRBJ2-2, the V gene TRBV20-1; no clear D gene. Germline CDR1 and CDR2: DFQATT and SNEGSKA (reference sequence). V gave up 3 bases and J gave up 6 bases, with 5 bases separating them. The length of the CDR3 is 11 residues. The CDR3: CSASVSGELFF. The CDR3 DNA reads TGCAGTGCTAGTGTTTCCGGGGAGCTGTTTTTT.

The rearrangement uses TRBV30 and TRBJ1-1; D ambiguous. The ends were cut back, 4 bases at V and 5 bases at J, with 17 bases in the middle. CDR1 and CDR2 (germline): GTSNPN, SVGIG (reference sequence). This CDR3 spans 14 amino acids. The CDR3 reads CAWIRIDRPTEAFF. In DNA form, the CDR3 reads TGTGCCTGGATCCGGATCGATAGGCCGACTGAAGCTTTCTTT.

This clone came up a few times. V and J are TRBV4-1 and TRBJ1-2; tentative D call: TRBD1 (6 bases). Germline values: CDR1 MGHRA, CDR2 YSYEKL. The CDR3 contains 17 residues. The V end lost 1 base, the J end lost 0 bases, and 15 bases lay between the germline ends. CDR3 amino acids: CASSQVRGQLANYGYTF. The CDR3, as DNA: TGCGCCAGCAGCCAAGTACGCGGACAGCTAGCTAACTATGGCTACACCTTC.

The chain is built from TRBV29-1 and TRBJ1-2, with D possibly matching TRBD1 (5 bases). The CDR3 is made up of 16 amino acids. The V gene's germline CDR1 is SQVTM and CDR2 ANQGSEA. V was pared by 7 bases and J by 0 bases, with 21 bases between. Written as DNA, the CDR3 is TGCAGCGCCTTCGAAGGGACCATGTTAACTAACTATGGCTACACCTTC. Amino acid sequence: CSAFEGTMLTNYGYTF.